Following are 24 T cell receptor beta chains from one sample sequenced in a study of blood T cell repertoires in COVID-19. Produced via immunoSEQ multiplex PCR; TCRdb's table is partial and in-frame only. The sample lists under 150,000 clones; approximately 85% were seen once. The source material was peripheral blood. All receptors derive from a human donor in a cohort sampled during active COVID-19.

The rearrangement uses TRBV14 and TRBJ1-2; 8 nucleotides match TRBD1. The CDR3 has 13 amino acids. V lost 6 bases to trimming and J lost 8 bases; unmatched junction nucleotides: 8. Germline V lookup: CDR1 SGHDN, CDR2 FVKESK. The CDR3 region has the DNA TGTGCCAGCAGTCCCGGACAGGGTTACGGCTACACCTTC. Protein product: CASSPGQGYGYTF.

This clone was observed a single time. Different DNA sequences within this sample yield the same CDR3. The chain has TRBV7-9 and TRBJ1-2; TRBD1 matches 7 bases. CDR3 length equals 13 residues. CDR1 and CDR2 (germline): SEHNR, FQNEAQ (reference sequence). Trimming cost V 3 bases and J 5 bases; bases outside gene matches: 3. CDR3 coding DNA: TGTGCCAGCAGCTTGGGGACAGCGTATGGCTACACCTTC. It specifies CASSLGTAYGYTF.

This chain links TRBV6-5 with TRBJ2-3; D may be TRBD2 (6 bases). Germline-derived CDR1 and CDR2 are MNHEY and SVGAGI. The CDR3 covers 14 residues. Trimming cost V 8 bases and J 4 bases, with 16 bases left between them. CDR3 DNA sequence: TGTGCCAGCGGCTACGACTGGGGGGCAGATACGCAGTATTTT. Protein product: CASGYDWGADTQYF.

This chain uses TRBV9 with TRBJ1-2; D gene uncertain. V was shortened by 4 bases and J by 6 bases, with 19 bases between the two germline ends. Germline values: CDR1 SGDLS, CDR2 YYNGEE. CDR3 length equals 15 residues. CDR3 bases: TGTGCCAGCAGCCCGGATGCTGACACCTGGAATGGCTACACCTTC. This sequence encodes CASSPDADTWNGYTF.

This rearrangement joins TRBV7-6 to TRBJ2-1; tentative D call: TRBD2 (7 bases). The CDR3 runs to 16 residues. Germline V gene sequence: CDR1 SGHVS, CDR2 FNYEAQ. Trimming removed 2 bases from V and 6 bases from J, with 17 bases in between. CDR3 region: CASSLFGRGAGNEQFF. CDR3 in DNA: TGTGCCAGCAGCTTATTCGGCCGGGGGGCCGGCAATGAGCAGTTCTTC.

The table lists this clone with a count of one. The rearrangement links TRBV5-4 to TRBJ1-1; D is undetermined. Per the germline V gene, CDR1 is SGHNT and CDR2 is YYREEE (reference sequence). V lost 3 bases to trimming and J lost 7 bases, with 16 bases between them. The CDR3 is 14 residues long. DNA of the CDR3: TGTGCCAGCAGCTACCCCAGAGAACGGAGTGAAGCTTTCTTT. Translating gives CASSYPRERSEAFF.

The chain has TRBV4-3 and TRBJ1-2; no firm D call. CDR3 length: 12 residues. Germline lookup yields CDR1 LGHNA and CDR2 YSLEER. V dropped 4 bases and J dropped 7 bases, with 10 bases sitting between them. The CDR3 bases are TGCGCCAGCAGCCCCCGGGGTGGTGGCTACACCTTC. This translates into CASSPRGGGYTF.

The CDR3 loop reads CASRGLAGGGETQYF. The CDR3 DNA is TGTGCCAGCAGGGGACTAGCGGGTGGGGGAGAGACCCAGTACTTC. The rearrangement links TRBV9 to TRBJ2-5, with TRBD2 matching 12 bases. There are 15 residues in the CDR3. After removal of 5 bases from V and 4 bases from J, the junction contained 6 bases not matched to a gene. CDR1 and CDR2 (germline): SGDLS, YYNGEE.

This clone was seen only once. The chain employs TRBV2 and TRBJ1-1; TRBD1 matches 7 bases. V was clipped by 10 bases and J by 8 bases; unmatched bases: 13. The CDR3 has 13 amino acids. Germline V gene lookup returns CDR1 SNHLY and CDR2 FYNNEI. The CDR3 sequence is CAITTGPSQEAFF. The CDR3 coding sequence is TGTGCCATTACGACAGGGCCCAGTCAAGAAGCTTTCTTT.

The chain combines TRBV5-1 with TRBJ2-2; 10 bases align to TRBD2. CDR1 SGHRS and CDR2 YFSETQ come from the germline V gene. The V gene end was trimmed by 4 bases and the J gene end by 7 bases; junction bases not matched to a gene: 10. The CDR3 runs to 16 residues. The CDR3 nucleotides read TGCGCCAGCAGCCTGTGGGCTAGCGGGAGTGTCGGGGAGCTGTTTTTT. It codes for CASSLWASGSVGELFF.

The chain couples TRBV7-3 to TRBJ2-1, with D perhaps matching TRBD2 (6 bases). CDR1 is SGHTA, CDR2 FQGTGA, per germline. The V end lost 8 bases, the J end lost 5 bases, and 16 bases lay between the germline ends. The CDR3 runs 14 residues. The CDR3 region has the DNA TGTGCCAGCGCCGGCTCGCGGGGCCACAATGAGCAGTTCTTC. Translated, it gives CASAGSRGHNEQFF.

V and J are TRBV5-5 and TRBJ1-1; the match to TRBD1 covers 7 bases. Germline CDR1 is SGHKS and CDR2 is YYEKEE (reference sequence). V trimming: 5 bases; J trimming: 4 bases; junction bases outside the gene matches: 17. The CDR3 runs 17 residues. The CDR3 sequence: CASRFAGGRGSGTEAFF. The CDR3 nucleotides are TGTGCCAGCAGATTCGCCGGGGGCAGGGGGTCGGGCACTGAAGCTTTCTTT.

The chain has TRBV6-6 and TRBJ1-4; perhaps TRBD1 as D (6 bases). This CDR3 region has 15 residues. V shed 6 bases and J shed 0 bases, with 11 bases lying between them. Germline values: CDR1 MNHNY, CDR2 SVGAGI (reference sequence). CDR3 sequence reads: CASSPPGATNEKLFF. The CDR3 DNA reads TGTGCCAGCAGCCCCCCAGGGGCAACTAATGAAAAACTGTTTTTT.

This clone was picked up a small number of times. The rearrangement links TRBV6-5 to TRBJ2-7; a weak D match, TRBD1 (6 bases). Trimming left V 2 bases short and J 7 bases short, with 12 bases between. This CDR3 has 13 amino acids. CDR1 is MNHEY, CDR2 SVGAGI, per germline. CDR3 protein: CASSYRGGREQYV. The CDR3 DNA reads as TGTGCCAGCAGTTACCGAGGGGGTCGGGAGCAGTACGTC.

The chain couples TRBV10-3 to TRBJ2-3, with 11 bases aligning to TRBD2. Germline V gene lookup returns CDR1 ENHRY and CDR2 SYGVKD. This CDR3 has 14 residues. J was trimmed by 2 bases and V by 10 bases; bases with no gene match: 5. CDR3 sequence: CATLAGGPTDTQYF. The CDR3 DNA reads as TGTGCCACCTTAGCGGGAGGGCCCACAGATACGCAGTATTTT.

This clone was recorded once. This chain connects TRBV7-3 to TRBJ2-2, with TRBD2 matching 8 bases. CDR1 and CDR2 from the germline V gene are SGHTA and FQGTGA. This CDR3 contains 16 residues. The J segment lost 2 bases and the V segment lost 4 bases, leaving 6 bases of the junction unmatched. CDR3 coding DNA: TGTGCCAGCAGCTCCATTCGGGGGGGTAACACCGGGGAGCTGTTTTTT. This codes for CASSSIRGGNTGELFF.

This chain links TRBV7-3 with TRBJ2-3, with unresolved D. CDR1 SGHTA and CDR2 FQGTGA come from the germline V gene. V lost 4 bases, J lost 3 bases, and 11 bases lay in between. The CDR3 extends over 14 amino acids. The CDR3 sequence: CASSSGEFTDTQYF. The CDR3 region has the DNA TGTGCCAGCAGCTCCGGAGAATTTACAGATACGCAGTATTTT.

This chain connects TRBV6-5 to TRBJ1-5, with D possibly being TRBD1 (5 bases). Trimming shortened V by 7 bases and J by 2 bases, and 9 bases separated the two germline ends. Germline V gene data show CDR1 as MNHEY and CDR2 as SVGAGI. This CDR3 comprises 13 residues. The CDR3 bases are TGTGCCAGCAAGGGGAACGGCAATCAGCCCCAGCATTTT. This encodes CASKGNGNQPQHF.

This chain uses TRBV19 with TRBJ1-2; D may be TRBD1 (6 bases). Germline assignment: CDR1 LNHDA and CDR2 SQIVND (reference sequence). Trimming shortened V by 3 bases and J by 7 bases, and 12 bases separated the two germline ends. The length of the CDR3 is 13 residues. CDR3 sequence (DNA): TGTGCCAGTAGTATCGGCCAGGGGTTTGGCTACACCTTC. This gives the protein CASSIGQGFGYTF.

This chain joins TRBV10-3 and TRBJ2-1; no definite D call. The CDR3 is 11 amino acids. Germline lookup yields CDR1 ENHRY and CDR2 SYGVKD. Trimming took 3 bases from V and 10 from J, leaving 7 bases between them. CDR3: CAISDYEEQFF. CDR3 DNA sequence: TGTGCCATCAGTGACTACGAGGAGCAGTTCTTC.

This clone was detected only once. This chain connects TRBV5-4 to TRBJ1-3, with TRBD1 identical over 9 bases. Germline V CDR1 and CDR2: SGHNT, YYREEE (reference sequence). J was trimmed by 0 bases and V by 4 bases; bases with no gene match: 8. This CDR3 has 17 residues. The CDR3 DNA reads TGTGCCAGCAGCGGGACAGGGCCCAGCTTCTCTGGAAACACCATATATTTT. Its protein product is CASSGTGPSFSGNTIYF.

CDR3 sequence (DNA): TGTGCCACGTCAGGGGGTCTAGATACGCAGTATTTT. Its protein is CATSGGLDTQYF. The chain employs TRBV6-6 and TRBJ2-3; TRBD1 agrees at 7 bases. V shed 10 bases and J 5 bases; nucleotides not matched to a gene: 6. This CDR3 has 12 amino acids. Germline V CDR1 and CDR2: MNHNY, SVGAGI (reference sequence).

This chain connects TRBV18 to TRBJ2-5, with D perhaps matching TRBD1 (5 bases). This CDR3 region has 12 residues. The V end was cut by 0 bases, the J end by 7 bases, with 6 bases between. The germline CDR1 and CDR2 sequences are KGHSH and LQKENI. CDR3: CASSPPRGTQYF. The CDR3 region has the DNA TGTGCCAGCTCACCACCAAGGGGGACCCAGTACTTC.

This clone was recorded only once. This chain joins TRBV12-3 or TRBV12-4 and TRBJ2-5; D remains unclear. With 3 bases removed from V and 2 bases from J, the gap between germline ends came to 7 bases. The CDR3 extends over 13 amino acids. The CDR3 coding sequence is TGTGCCAGCAGTTTCGAGAGACAAGAGACCCAGTACTTC. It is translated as CASSFERQETQYF.